These T cell receptor beta chains were read from a single sample in a study of long-term antiretroviral therapy in people with HIV. TCRdb's table, derived via immunoSEQ multiplex PCR, lists solely in-frame clones and lacks some. The profile shows around 28,000 clones, roughly 90% of them singletons. Sequencing was performed on unsorted PBMCs, taken 1.8 years after starting antiretroviral therapy. The receptors derive from a woman aged 18-29 years with HIV. The CDR3 runs from the conserved cysteine through the conserved F or W. The D gene is left open where the match is weak. Not every row has a clone size; where given, it reads once, few, many or a size class.

-	TRBD1	TRBV7-2	TRBJ2-7	TGTGCCAGCAGCCGGGTCGGACAGGGCTCGAACGAGCAGTACTTC	CASSRVGQGSNEQYF
-	TRBD2	TRBV28	TRBJ2-7	TGTGCCAGCAGTTTTTTCGGCGGGAGGAACTGGGACGAGCAGTACTTC	CASSFFGGRNWDEQYF
-	TRBD1	TRBV28	TRBJ1-5	TGTGCCAGCAGTCCCCAGGGGGGACAGCCCCAGCATTTT	CASSPQGGQPQHF
-	TRBD1	TRBV27	TRBJ2-1	TGTGCCAGCTTACCGGGACAGGGTGTCAATGAGCAGTTCTTC	CASLPGQGVNEQFF
-	-	TRBV5-1	TRBJ2-3	TGCGCCAGCAGCTTCTCTACGGATACGCAGTATTTT	CASSFSTDTQYF
-	-	TRBV6-4	TRBJ2-2	TGTGCCAGCAGTGTTGAGGGAGACACCGGGGAGCTGTTTTTT	CASSVEGDTGELFF
once	-	TRBV11-2	TRBJ2-7	TGTGCCAGCAGCTTAGCGGTTAGGGCTCCCTACGAGCAGTACTTC	CASSLAVRAPYEQYF
-	TRBD2	TRBV5-1	TRBJ2-2	TGCGCCAGCAGCTTGGAGAGGTCGGGACTAGCGGGTAACACCGGGGAGCTGTTTTTT	CASSLERSGLAGNTGELFF
-	-	TRBV15	TRBJ2-5	TGTGCCACCAGCAGAGCGTACCTGTCTGCGACCCAAGAGACCCAGTACTTC	CATSRAYLSATQETQYF
-	TRBD1	TRBV2	TRBJ1-1	TGTGCCAGCAGAACAGGGGGCACTGAAGCTTTCTTT	CASRTGGTEAFF
-	TRBD1	TRBV5-4	TRBJ2-1	TGTGCCAGCAGAAGGGACAGCCACAATGAGCAGTTCTTC	CASRRDSHNEQFF
-	-	TRBV10-2	TRBJ2-5	TGCGCCAGCAGTGTACTAGTTAGGGAGACCCAGTACTTC	CASSVLVRETQYF
-	TRBD1	TRBV10-1	TRBJ2-3	TGCGCCAGCAGTGAGGGGACAGGACAGGGAGATACGCAGTATTTT	CASSEGTGQGDTQYF
-	TRBD1	TRBV4-1	TRBJ1-2	TGCGCCAGCAGCCTTTATTCCCCCGACAGGGAGCGCTACACCTTC	CASSLYSPDRERYTF
-	TRBD1	TRBV5-1	TRBJ1-2	TGCGCCAGCAGCTCTAGGCGGGGGACAGCTAACTATGGCTACACCTTC	CASSSRRGTANYGYTF
-	-	TRBV5-1	TRBJ2-2	TGCGCCAGCAGCTTGGAAGGGCCCACCGGGGAGCTGTTTTTT	CASSLEGPTGELFF
-	TRBD1	TRBV6-1	TRBJ2-7	TGTGCCTCGCCCCCTGGACAGGGTGGACCCTACGAGCAGTACTTC	CASPPGQGGPYEQYF
-	-	TRBV5-1	TRBJ2-7	TGCGCCAGCAGCTTGGCTCAGGATTACGAGCAGTACTTC	CASSLAQDYEQYF
-	TRBD2	TRBV11-3	TRBJ2-1	TGTGCCAGCAGGGCGGGACTAGCGGGAGGTGAGCAGTTCTTC	CASRAGLAGGEQFF
once	-	TRBV4-3	TRBJ2-3	TGCGCCAGCAGCCAAGATAGGGGGTCAGATACGCAGTATTTT	CASSQDRGSDTQYF
-	TRBD2	TRBV6-6	TRBJ2-3	TGTGCCAGCAGCTGCCGGACTAGCTTTAATAAAGATACGCAGTATTTT	CASSCRTSFNKDTQYF
-	TRBD1	TRBV7-3	TRBJ2-6	TGTGCCAGCAGCTTAAGACAGGGTATAGGTGGGGCCAACGTCCTGACTTTC	CASSLRQGIGGANVLTF
-	TRBD1	TRBV19	TRBJ2-3	TGTGCCAGTAGTAAGGGACAGAACCTAGATACGCAGTATTTT	CASSKGQNLDTQYF
-	-	TRBV2	TRBJ2-7	TGTGCCAGCAGTGAAGCGCGACAGAGTGGGTACGAGCAGTACTTC	CASSEARQSGYEQYF
-	TRBD1	TRBV28	TRBJ2-7	TGTGCCAGCAGTTTAAGGGGGCAACTTTACGAGCAGTACTTC	CASSLRGQLYEQYF
-	TRBD2	TRBV27	TRBJ2-1	TGTGCCAGCAGTTTGTTAGCGGGAGGGTACAATGAGCAGTTCTTC	CASSLLAGGYNEQFF
-	-	TRBV11-2	TRBJ2-5	TGTGCCAGCTCTAGGGGAGTCCAAGAGACCCAGTACTTC	CASSRGVQETQYF
-	-	TRBV7-7	TRBJ2-1	TGTGCTAGCAGCTTAGGACGAGAATACAATGAGCAGTTCTTC	CASSLGREYNEQFF
once	-	TRBV19	TRBJ2-2	TGTGCCAGTAGTAACACAAACTTAAACACCGGGGAGCTGTTTTTT	CASSNTNLNTGELFF
-	TRBD1	TRBV27	TRBJ1-2	TGTGCCAGCAGTTTCCAGATCGACAGGGCTAACTATGGCTACACCTTC	CASSFQIDRANYGYTF
few	-	TRBV27	TRBJ2-1	TGTGCCAGCACCGCCGGAGGGGCGATAAACTCCTACAATGAGCAGTTCTTC	CASTAGGAINSYNEQFF
-	TRBD1	TRBV5-1	TRBJ1-3	TGCGCCAGCAGCTTGAACGGACAGGGCTCTGGAAACACCATATATTTT	CASSLNGQGSGNTIYF
-	TRBD1	TRBV6-6	TRBJ2-7	TGTGCCAGCAGACCAGGACAGGGCCTCTACGAGCAGTACTTC	CASRPGQGLYEQYF
-	TRBD1	TRBV5-1	TRBJ2-2	TGCGCCAGCAGCACCGGGACAGGGAGTAACACCGGGGAGCTGTTTTTT	CASSTGTGSNTGELFF
-	-	TRBV15	TRBJ2-7	TGTGCCACCAGCACAGAGGTGGATAGCTACGAGCAGTACTTC	CATSTEVDSYEQYF
-	-	TRBV6-6	TRBJ1-1	TGTGCCAGCAGTTACTCGAGGGACACTGAAGCTTTCTTT	CASSYSRDTEAFF
-	-	TRBV27	TRBJ2-7	TGTGCCAGCAGCCTCCTCGATAGCTCCTACGAGCAGTACTTC	CASSLLDSSYEQYF
-	-	TRBV9	TRBJ1-2	TGTGCCAGCAGCCCCCCGCCCGGGAACGTTTATGGCTACACCTTC	CASSPPPGNVYGYTF
few	-	TRBV9	TRBJ2-7	TGTGCCAGCAGCCCCACGGCAGCCTGGGCCTACGAGCAGTACTTC	CASSPTAAWAYEQYF
-	TRBD1	TRBV27	TRBJ1-2	TGTGCCAGCAGCTTCAACAGGGGTAGAGATGGCTACACCTTC	CASSFNRGRDGYTF
-	-	TRBV19	TRBJ1-1	TGTGCCAGTAAGATTTGGAGGGCGCCGAACACTGAAGCTTTCTTT	CASKIWRAPNTEAFF
-	TRBD1	TRBV19	TRBJ1-4	TGTGCCAGTAGCATGACAGGGGGACTTGTTAATGAAAAACTGTTTTTT	CASSMTGGLVNEKLFF
-	-	TRBV9	TRBJ1-4	TGTGCCAGCAGCGTGAGCAGGGCCGGTGATGAAAAACTGTTTTTT	CASSVSRAGDEKLFF
-	TRBD2	TRBV5-1	TRBJ2-7	TGCGCCAGCAGCTTTAGCGGGGGAACAATTCCCTATGAGCAGTACTTC	CASSFSGGTIPYEQYF
once	-	TRBV11-3	TRBJ2-2	TGTGCCAGCAGCCCAGAGGCTACGGTCGTGAGGCCCACCGGGGAGCTGTTTTTT	CASSPEATVVRPTGELFF
once	TRBD1	TRBV15	TRBJ1-4	TGTGCCACCAGCAGAACGACAGGGGGCTATGAAAAACTGTTTTTT	CATSRTTGGYEKLFF
-	-	TRBV5-6	TRBJ2-7	TGTGCCAGCAGCAGGGGTTGGGGGAGTGAGGACGAGCAGTACTTC	CASSRGWGSEDEQYF
-	-	TRBV7-9	TRBJ2-1	TGTGCCAGCAGCTTCGGGAGCTCCTACAATGAGCAGTTCTTC	CASSFGSSYNEQFF